One and the same sample provided the 20 T cell receptor beta chains below, sequenced in a study of shared clonotypes between healthy human individuals. Generated by immunoSEQ multiplex PCR, the TCRdb table keeps only in-frame clones and is missing some. The sample has some 2,500,000 clones, 85% to 95% seen once. The sequencing input was naive CD4+ T cells from PBMCs. Subset indicated: CD45RA+ positively selected. The receptors come from a man aged 18 to 29 in good health. Some clones in this sample may be carry-over from other donors' samples.

The CDR3 DNA follows: TGCGCCAGCCGCGCTGGGGGCGCGAACACCGGGGAGCTGTTTTTT. Protein sequence: CASRAGGANTGELFF. This chain uses TRBV4-1 with TRBJ2-2, with D perhaps TRBD1 (6 bases). The CDR3 runs to 15 residues. Germline values: CDR1 MGHRA, CDR2 YSYEKL. Deletions cut 8 bases from V and 0 bases from J, with 13 bases between.

The chain has TRBV29-1 and TRBJ2-2; TRBD1 matches 7 bases. The length of the CDR3 is 14 residues. Germline CDR1 SQVTM, CDR2 ANQGSEA. The V and J ends lost 5 bases and 0 bases, in that order; junction bases with no gene match: 3. This CDR3 reads CSVRQGSNTGELFF. CDR3 nucleotides: TGCAGCGTTAGACAGGGCTCGAACACCGGGGAGCTGTTTTTT.

The chain uses TRBV7-9 and TRBJ2-2, with D possibly being TRBD1 (6 bases). CDR1 and CDR2 from the germline V gene are SEHNR and FQNEAQ (reference sequence). V lost 5 bases, J lost 6 bases, and 13 bases lay in between. The CDR3 is 14 residues long. The CDR3 is CASSPSQGAGELFF. CDR3 DNA sequence: TGTGCCAGCAGCCCTTCACAGGGAGCCGGGGAGCTGTTTTTT.

The chain combines TRBV18 with TRBJ2-2, with a tentative D call TRBD2 (6 bases). Germline V CDR1 and CDR2: KGHSH, LQKENI. V was pared by 5 bases and J by 2 bases, with 15 bases between. This CDR3 has 16 amino acids. CDR3 in amino acids: CASSERLASNTGELFF. The CDR3 DNA is TGTGCCAGCTCAGAACGGCTAGCGAGTAACACCGGGGAGCTGTTTTTT.

DNA of the CDR3: TGTGCCAGCAGGCACAGGACAGGGGACAACACCGGGGAGCTGTTTTTT. Its translation: CASRHRTGDNTGELFF. The chain links TRBV2 to TRBJ2-2, with 9 bases matching TRBD1. The CDR3 is 16 residues long. Germline trimming cut 6 bases from V and 2 bases from J; bases unmatched to any gene: 7. Germline-derived CDR1 and CDR2 are SNHLY and FYNNEI.

This chain joins TRBV30 and TRBJ1-4, with unresolved D. The V gene's germline CDR1 is GTSNPN and CDR2 SVGIG (reference sequence). The CDR3 is made up of 12 amino acids. Trimming pared 5 bases from V and 7 bases from J, leaving 11 bases between. The CDR3 loop is CAWSPPGEKLFF. CDR3 coding DNA: TGTGCCTGGTCCCCCCCTGGTGAAAAACTGTTTTTT.

This sequence joins TRBV9 and TRBJ2-7; 13 nucleotides line up with TRBD2. The CDR3 is 17 residues long. CDR1 is SGDLS and CDR2 is YYNGEE in the germline V gene. Unmatched junction bases numbered 7, after V lost 2 bases and J lost 2 bases. CDR3 in DNA: TGTGCCAGCAGCGTCGGGACTAGCGGGACGCTTACCTACGAGCAGTACTTC. Its translation is CASSVGTSGTLTYEQYF.

This sequence joins TRBV7-9 and TRBJ1-5; D is unresolved. This CDR3 is 14 amino acids long. Germline V gives CDR1 SEHNR, CDR2 FQNEAQ (reference sequence). Trimming took off 2 bases at V and 0 bases at J, with 5 bases between the two ends. The CDR3 DNA follows: TGTGCCAGCAGCTTACATGGTAGCAATCAGCCCCAGCATTTT. Protein: CASSLHGSNQPQHF. Full variable domain (outside the CDR3, taken from reference TRBV7-9 and TRBJ1-5): DTGVSQNPRHKITKRGQNVTFRCDPISEHNRLYWYRQTLGQGPEFLTYFQNEAQLEKSRLLSDRFSAERPKGSFSTLEIQRTEQGDSAMYLCASSLHGSNQPQHFGDGTRLSIL.

The rearrangement joins TRBV7-3 to TRBJ2-3; the D gene is possibly TRBD2 (5 bases). Germline lookup yields CDR1 SGHTA and CDR2 FQGTGA. The length of the CDR3 is 13 residues. Trimming left V 1 base short and J 5 bases short, with 7 bases between. The CDR3 is CASSLNREDTQYF. The CDR3 DNA reads as TGTGCCAGCAGCTTAAACCGGGAAGATACGCAGTATTTT.

This clone was observed once. The chain has TRBV7-7 and TRBJ2-2, with TRBD2 matching 11 bases. This CDR3 is 15 amino acids long. V was clipped by 5 bases and J by 7 bases; unmatched bases: 6. Germline CDR1 and CDR2: SSHAT and FNYEAQ (reference sequence). Written as DNA, the CDR3 is TGTGCCAGCAGCCTGACTAGCGGGAAAATCGGGGAGCTGTTTTTT. It specifies CASSLTSGKIGELFF.

The V and J genes are TRBV5-6 and TRBJ2-5; maybe TRBD2 (7 bases). Germline V gene data show CDR1 as SGHDT and CDR2 as YYEEEE. Trimming shortened V by 1 base and J by 7 bases, and 14 bases separated the two germline ends. This CDR3 is built from 14 residues. The CDR3 DNA reads as TGTGCCAGCAGCTTGCCGGGGGGCGAGGGGACCCAGTACTTC. It is translated as CASSLPGGEGTQYF.

The V and J genes are TRBV5-1 and TRBJ2-2, with 11 bases fitting TRBD1. With 4 bases clipped from V and 8 bases from J, the junction kept 10 bases outside the gene matches. The CDR3 runs to 16 residues. Germline values: CDR1 SGHRS, CDR2 YFSETQ. The CDR3 sequence: CASSTLGQGAQGELFF. As DNA, the CDR3 is TGCGCCAGCAGCACCCTAGGACAGGGGGCGCAGGGGGAGCTGTTTTTT. Full variable domain (outside the CDR3, taken from reference TRBV5-1 and TRBJ2-2): KAGVTQTPRYLIKTRGQQVTLSCSPISGHRSVSWYQQTPGQGLQFLFEYFSETQRNKGNFPGRFSGRQFSNSRSEMNVSTLELGDSALYLCASSTLGQGAQGELFFGEGSRLTVL.

V is TRBV19 and J is TRBJ1-4; D is undetermined. The CDR3 is made up of 13 amino acids. Trimming removed 5 bases from V and 4 bases from J, with 8 bases in between. Germline V lookup: CDR1 LNHDA, CDR2 SQIVND (reference sequence). The CDR3 DNA reads TGTGCCAGTAGTGGACGGTTTAATGAAAAACTGTTTTTT. Its translation is CASSGRFNEKLFF.

This clone appeared a single time. This sample includes further DNA sequences coding for the same CDR3. The chain is built from TRBV7-3 and TRBJ2-2; D gene uncertain. The CDR3 consists of 13 residues. Trimming stripped 5 bases from V and 0 bases from J, with 4 bases between. Germline CDR1 SGHTA, CDR2 FQGTGA. CDR3 sequence reads: CASSLSNTGELFF. CDR3 in DNA: TGTGCCAGCAGCCTGTCGAACACCGGGGAGCTGTTTTTT.

The count of this clone is one. The junction and the germline gene differ at one end; a read error may be behind it. The gene calls are TRBV5-4 and TRBJ2-5, with 11 bases lining up with TRBD1. The CDR3 is 15 amino acids. Germline CDR1 SGHNT, CDR2 YYREEE (reference sequence). The CDR3 reads CASSLGQGGQEPQYF. The CDR3 bases are TGTGCCAGCAGTCTGGGACAGGGGGGTCAAGAGCCCCAGTACTTC.

A word on this clone: Other nucleotide sequences in the sample specify the same CDR3. The chain recombines TRBV4-1 with TRBJ1-5; weak D call: TRBD1 (5 bases). Between the trimmed V and J ends, which lost 3 bases and 1 base, there was a span of 7 bases. Germline assignment: CDR1 MGHRA and CDR2 YSYEKL. The CDR3 totals 14 residues. In nucleotides, the CDR3 is TGCGCCAGCAGCCATCCAGGGAGCAATCAGCCCCAGCATTTT. This encodes CASSHPGSNQPQHF.

V usage is TRBV30 and J usage is TRBJ2-7; no definite D call. This CDR3 is built from 15 residues. Germline V gene lookup returns CDR1 GTSNPN and CDR2 SVGIG (reference sequence). V shed 2 bases and J shed 0 bases, with 14 bases lying between them. CDR3 DNA sequence: TGTGCCTGGAGTAAGACGAAAGGTTTCTCCTACGAGCAGTACTTC. It is translated as CAWSKTKGFSYEQYF. Full variable domain (missing parts from reference TRBV30 and TRBJ2-7): SQTIHQWPATLVQPVGSPLSLECTVEGTSNPNLYWYRQAAGRGLQLLFYSVGIGQISSEVPQNLSASRPQDRQFILSSKKLLLSDSGFYLCAWSKTKGFSYEQYFGPGTRLTVT.

J is TRBJ2-4 and V is TRBV28; no clear D. CDR3 length: 15 amino acids. V gave up 3 bases and J gave up 0 bases, with 9 bases separating them. Germline V gene data show CDR1 as MDHEN and CDR2 as SYDVKM. CDR3 in amino acids: CASSLVMVAKNIQYF. CDR3 sequence (DNA): TGTGCCAGCAGTTTGGTTATGGTAGCCAAAAACATTCAGTACTTC.

Turning to this clone: The sample has other DNA sequences that encode this CDR3 too. The CDR3 loop is CASSLGAGMNTEAFF. DNA for the CDR3: TGTGCCAGCAGTCTGGGGGCAGGGATGAACACTGAAGCTTTCTTT. The rearrangement links TRBV28 to TRBJ1-1; D perhaps matches TRBD1 (6 bases). Germline V lookup: CDR1 MDHEN, CDR2 SYDVKM. CDR3 length equals 15 residues. Trimming stripped 5 bases from V and 0 bases from J, with 13 bases between.

The chain links TRBV28 to TRBJ1-1; D is unresolved. Germline CDR1 reads MDHEN; CDR2 reads SYDVKM. Trimming stripped 5 bases from V and 3 bases from J, with 25 bases between. The CDR3 runs to 18 residues. The CDR3 protein is CASSQVAFGRPGYTEAFF. CDR3 nucleotides: TGTGCCAGCAGTCAGGTCGCATTTGGAAGGCCGGGATACACTGAAGCTTTCTTT.